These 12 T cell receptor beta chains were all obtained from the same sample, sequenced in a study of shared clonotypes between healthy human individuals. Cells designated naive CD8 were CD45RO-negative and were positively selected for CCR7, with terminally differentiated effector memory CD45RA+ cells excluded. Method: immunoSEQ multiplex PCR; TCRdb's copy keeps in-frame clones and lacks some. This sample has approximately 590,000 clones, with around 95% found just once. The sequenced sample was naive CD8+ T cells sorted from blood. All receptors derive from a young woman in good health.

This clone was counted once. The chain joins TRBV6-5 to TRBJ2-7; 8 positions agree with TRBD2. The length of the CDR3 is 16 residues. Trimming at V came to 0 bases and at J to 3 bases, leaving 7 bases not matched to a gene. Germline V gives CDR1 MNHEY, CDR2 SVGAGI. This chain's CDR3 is CASSYSAGGRYYEQYF. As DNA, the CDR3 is TGTGCCAGCAGTTACTCGGCGGGGGGCAGGTACTACGAGCAGTACTTC.

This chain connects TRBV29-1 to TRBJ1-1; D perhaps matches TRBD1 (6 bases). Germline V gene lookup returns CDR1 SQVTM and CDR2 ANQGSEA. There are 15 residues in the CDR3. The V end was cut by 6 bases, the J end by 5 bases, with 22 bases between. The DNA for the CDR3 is TGCAGCGTCATTGATGATAGGGGGTTTATGACTGAAGCTTTCTTT. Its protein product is CSVIDDRGFMTEAFF.

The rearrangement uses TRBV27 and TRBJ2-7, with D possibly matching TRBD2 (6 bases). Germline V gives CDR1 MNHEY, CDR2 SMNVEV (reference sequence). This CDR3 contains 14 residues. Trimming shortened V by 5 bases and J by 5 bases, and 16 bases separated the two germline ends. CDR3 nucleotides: TGTGCCAGCAGTATCGGGAGCTCGGGGAACGAGCAGTACTTC. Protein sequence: CASSIGSSGNEQYF.

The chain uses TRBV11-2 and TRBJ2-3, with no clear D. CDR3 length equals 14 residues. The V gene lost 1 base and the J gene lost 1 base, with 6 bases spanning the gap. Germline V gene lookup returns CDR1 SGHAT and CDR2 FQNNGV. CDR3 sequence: CASSLVRGTDTQYF. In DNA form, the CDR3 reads TGTGCCAGCAGCTTAGTTAGGGGCACAGATACGCAGTATTTT.

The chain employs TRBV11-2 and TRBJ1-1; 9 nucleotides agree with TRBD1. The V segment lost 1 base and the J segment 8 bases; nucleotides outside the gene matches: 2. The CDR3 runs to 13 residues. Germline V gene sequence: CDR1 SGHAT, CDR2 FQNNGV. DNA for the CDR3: TGTGCCAGCAGCTTAGTGACAGGGGGGGAAGCTTTCTTT. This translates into CASSLVTGGEAFF.

The CDR3 sequence is CASSFRSGRGEKLFF. The CDR3 DNA is TGTGCCAGCAGCTTTAGGTCCGGCAGGGGCGAAAAACTGTTTTTT. This chain uses TRBV11-2 with TRBJ1-4, with a weak D call TRBD1 (6 bases). The CDR3 runs to 15 residues. Per the germline V gene, CDR1 is SGHAT and CDR2 is FQNNGV. The V end was cut by 3 bases, the J end by 8 bases, with 16 bases between.

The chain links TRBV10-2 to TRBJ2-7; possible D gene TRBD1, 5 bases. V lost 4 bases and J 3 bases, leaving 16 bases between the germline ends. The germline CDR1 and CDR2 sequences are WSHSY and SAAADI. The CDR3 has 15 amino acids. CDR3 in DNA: TGCGCCAGCAGTGCTGACAGTGCTCTCGGCTACGAGCAGTACTTC. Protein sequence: CASSADSALGYEQYF.

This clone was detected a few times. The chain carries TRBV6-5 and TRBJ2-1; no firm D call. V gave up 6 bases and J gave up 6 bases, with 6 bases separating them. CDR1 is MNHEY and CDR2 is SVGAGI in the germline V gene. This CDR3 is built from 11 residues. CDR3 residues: CASSSINEQFF. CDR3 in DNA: TGTGCCAGCAGCAGCATCAATGAGCAGTTCTTC.

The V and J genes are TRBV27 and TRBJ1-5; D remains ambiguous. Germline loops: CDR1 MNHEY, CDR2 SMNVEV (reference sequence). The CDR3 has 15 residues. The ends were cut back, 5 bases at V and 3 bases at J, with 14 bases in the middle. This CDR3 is CASSPTPDYNQPQHF. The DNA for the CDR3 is TGTGCCAGCAGTCCCACCCCAGATTACAATCAGCCCCAGCATTTT.

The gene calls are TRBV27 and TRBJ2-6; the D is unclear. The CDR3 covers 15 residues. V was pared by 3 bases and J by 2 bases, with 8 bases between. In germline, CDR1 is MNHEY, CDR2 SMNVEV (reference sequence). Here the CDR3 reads CASSLMGTGANVLTF. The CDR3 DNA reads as TGTGCCAGCAGTTTGATGGGAACTGGGGCCAACGTCCTGACTTTC.

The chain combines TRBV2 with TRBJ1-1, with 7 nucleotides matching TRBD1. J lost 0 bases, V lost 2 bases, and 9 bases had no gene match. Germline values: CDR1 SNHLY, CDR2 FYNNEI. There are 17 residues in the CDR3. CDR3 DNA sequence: TGTGCCAGCAGTGAACCCAGGAGGACAGGAATGAACACTGAAGCTTTCTTT. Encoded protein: CASSEPRRTGMNTEAFF. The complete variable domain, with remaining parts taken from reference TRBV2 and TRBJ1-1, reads EPEVTQTPSHQVTQMGQEVILRCVPISNHLYFYWYRQILGQKVEFLVSFYNNEISEKSEIFDDQFSVERPDGSNFTLKIRSTKLEDSAMYFCASSEPRRTGMNTEAFFGQGTRLTVV.

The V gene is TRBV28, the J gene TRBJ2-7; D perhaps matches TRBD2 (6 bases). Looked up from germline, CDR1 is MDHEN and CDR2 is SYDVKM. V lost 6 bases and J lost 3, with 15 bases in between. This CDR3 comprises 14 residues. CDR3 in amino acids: CASRGGLYFYEQYF. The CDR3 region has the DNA TGTGCCAGCAGGGGGGGACTCTATTTCTACGAGCAGTACTTC.